This T cell receptor (beta chain) stems from a study of cytomegalovirus exposure and HLA in healthy donors. Study-wide results and limits: The authors listed 150 to 200 TCR beta chains as cytomegalovirus-associated. Differences between HLA loci emerged in a later analysis of TCR association rates, with DRB1 most and HLA-C fewest.

Germline CDR1 is SEHNR and CDR2 is FQNEAQ (reference sequence). The V end lost 4 bases, the J end lost 3 bases, and 7 bases lay between the germline ends. The CDR3 is 13 amino acids. Researchers ran the PCR with 60 Vbeta and 13 Jbeta primers. Generated by immunoSEQ multiplex PCR, the TCRdb table keeps only in-frame clones and is missing some. The sample has 160,000 or so clones, approximately 74% seen once. This clone was seen more than once but under ten times. The target antigen is unknown. The chain recombines TRBV7-9 with TRBJ1-5, with D unclear. This clonotype was sampled from a woman aged 25 to 39 in good health and CMV-seronegative. The sequencing input was PBMCs. Written as DNA, the CDR3 is TGTGCCAGCAGCTACGGGGACAATCAGCCCCAGCATTTT. Its translation is CASSYGDNQPQHF. The whole variable domain, remainder taken from reference TRBV7-9 and TRBJ1-5, is DTGVSQNPRHKITKRGQNVTFRCDPISEHNRLYWYRQTLGQGPEFLTYFQNEAQLEKSRLLSDRFSAERPKGSFSTLEIQRTEQGDSAMYLCASSYGDNQPQHFGDGTRLSIL.